This T cell receptor beta chain originates from a study of long-term antiretroviral therapy in people with HIV. Of note for this clone: Its antigen is currently unknown.

Everyone in the study who had HIV was treated in the United States. They ran version v3.0 of the immunoSEQ assay at survey level. The table came from immunoSEQ multiplex PCR; TCRdb's copy has only in-frame clones and leaves some out. Among tens of thousands of clones, 80% to 95% were seen once, and the ten largest hold around 7.8%. Study conclusions and caveats: An increase in diversity followed ART, yet levels stayed below transplant donor controls. Against controls, HIV repertoires showed narrower ranges of CDR3 length.

The CDR3 consists of 16 residues. V lost 1 base to trimming and J lost 0 bases, with 13 bases between them. Germline CDR1 is SGHRS and CDR2 is YFSETQ. The sample in question was unsorted PBMCs, obtained 4.4 years after starting antiretroviral therapy. The TCR was taken from a woman between 50 and 59 years old with HIV. The genes are TRBV5-1 and TRBJ1-1; D gene ambiguous. CDR3 bases: TGCGCCAGCAGCTTGCGGCCCGTTTTATTGAACACTGAAGCTTTCTTT. Its translation: CASSLRPVLLNTEAFF.